The source of this T cell receptor beta chain is a study of T cells in Graves' hyperthyroidism and ophthalmopathy. General study points: From stable hyperthyroidism, ophthalmopathy was set apart by a 13 V-J model.

Amplified TCR beta CDR3 regions derived from RNA transcripts. The HTBI primer set drove a first-round RT-PCR of the TCR CDR3. TCRdb re-analysed the multiplex PCR reads in MiXCR, keeping a single row per CDR3 protein. This repertoire shows roughly 300,000 distinct CDR3 sequences, 25% to 30% found once; its top ten account for roughly a quarter. At least ten counts were recorded for this clonotype. What it binds is not known. Researchers barred patients who had uncontrolled infection, other autoimmune disease, pregnancy or lactation. Diagnostic assessment was based on clinical symptoms, serum thyroxine and TRAb, thyroid ultrasound and orbital computed tomography. V was pared by 3 bases and J by 4 bases, with 15 bases between. The germline gives CDR1 MNHEY, CDR2 SMNVEV (reference sequence). The CDR3 is 15 residues long.

This chain connects TRBV27 to TRBJ1-2, with D uncertain. The specimen was blood. This TCR came from a man aged 40-55 years with Graves' hyperthyroidism that later progressed to Graves' ophthalmopathy. The CDR3 DNA sequence: TGTGCCAGCAGTTTTTTTGGGCGTGATGGCTATGGCTACACCTTC. Protein product: CASSFFGRDGYGYTF.